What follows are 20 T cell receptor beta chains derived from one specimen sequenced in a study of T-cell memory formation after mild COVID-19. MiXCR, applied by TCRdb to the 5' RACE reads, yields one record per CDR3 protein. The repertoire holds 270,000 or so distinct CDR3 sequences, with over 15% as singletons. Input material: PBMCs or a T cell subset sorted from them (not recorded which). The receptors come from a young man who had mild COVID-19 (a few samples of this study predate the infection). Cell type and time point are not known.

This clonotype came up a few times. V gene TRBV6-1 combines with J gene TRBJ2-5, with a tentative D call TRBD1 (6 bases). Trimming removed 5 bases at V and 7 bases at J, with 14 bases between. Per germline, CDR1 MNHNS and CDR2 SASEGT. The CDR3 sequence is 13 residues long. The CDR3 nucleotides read TGTGCCAGCAGTTCAACAGGGCCGGGGACCCAGTACTTC. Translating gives CASSSTGPGTQYF.

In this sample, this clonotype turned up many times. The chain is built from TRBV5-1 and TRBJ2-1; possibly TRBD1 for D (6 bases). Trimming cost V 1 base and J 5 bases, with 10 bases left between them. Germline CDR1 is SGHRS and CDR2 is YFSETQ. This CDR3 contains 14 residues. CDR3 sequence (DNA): TGCGCCAGCAGCTTGATGGGGGCCGACAATGAGCAGTTCTTC. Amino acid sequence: CASSLMGADNEQFF.

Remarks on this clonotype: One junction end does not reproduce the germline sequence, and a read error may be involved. The CDR3 DNA follows: TGTGCCTGCAGCTTCAGGGAAGAGACCCAGTACTTC. Residues: CACSFREETQYF. The chain recombines TRBV7-9 with TRBJ2-5; D is perhaps TRBD1 (5 bases). CDR3 length: 12 residues. From germline, CDR1 is SEHNR and CDR2 FQNEAQ (reference sequence).

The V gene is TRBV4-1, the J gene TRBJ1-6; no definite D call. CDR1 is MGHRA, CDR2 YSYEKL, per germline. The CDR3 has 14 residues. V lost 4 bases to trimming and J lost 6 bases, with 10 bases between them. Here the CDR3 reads CASSLQASNSPLHF. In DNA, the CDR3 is TGCGCCAGCAGCCTTCAGGCTTCTAATTCACCCCTCCACTTT.

CDR3 sequence reads: CASSLRGYRGQEQFF. The CDR3 DNA reads as TGTGCCAGCAGCTTGAGGGGGTATAGGGGCCAAGAGCAGTTCTTC. This chain uses TRBV7-2 with TRBJ2-1; D might be TRBD1 (6 bases). Trimming pared 3 bases from V and 10 bases from J, leaving 19 bases between. CDR3 length: 15 residues. Germline V gene data show CDR1 as SGHTA and CDR2 as FQGNSA. Filled out from reference TRBV7-2 and TRBJ2-1, the complete variable domain reads GAGVSQSPSNKVTEKGKDVELRCDPISGHTALYWYRQSLGQGLEFLIYFQGNSAPDKSGLPSDRFSAERTGGSVSTLTIQRTQQEDSAVYLCASSLRGYRGQEQFFGPGTRLTVL.

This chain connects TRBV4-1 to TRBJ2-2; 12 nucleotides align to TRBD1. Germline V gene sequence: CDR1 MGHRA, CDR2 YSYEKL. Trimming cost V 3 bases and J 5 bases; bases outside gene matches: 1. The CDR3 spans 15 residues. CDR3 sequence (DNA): TGCGCCAGCAGCCAGGGACAGGGGGCGACCGGGGAGCTGTTTTTT. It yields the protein CASSQGQGATGELFF.

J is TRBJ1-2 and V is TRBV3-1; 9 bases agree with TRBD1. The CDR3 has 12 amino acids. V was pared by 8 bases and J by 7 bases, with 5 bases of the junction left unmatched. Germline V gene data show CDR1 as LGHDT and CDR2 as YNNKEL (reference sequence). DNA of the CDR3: TGTGCCAGCGGAGGACAGGGGTTTGGCTACACCTTC. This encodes CASGGQGFGYTF.

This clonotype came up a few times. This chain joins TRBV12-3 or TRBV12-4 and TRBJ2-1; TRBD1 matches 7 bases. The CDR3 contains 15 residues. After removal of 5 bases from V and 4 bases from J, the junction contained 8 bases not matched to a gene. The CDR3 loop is CASSPGGGIYNEQFF. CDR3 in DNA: TGTGCCAGCAGTCCAGGGGGTGGGATATACAATGAGCAGTTCTTC.

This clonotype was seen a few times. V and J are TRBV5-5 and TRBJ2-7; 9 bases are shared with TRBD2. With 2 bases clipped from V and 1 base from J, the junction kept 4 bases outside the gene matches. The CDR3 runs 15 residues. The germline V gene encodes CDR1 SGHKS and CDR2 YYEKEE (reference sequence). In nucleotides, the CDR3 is TGTGCCAGCAGCTTAGGACTAGCGAGATCCTACGAGCAGTACTTC. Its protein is CASSLGLARSYEQYF.

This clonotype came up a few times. CDR3 nucleotides: TGTGCTAGTGGTTTGTACACTGAAGCTTTCTTT. It encodes CASGLYTEAFF. This chain joins TRBV12-5 and TRBJ1-1; D is unresolved. The germline V and J ends were trimmed by 2 bases and 3 bases, with 1 base remaining between them. Germline CDR1 reads LGHNT; CDR2 reads FRNRAP. The CDR3 sequence is 11 residues long.

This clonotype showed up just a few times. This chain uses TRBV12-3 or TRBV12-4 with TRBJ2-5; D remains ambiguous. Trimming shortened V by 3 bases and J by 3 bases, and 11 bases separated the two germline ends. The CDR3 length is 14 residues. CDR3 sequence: CASSLTPREETQYF. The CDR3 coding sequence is TGTGCCAGCAGTTTGACCCCCCGGGAAGAGACCCAGTACTTC.

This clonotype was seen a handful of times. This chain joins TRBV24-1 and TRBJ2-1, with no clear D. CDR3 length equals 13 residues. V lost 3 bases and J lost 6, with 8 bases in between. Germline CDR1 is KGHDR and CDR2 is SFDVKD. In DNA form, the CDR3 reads TGTGCCACCAGTGATCCTAATTCCAATGAGCAGTTCTTC. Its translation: CATSDPNSNEQFF.

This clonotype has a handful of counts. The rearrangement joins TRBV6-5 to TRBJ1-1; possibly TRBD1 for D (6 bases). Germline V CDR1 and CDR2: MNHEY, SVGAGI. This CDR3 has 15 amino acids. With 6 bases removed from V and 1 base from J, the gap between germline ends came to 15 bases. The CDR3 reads CASSPQGLGNTEAFF. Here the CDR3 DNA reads TGTGCCAGCAGCCCACAGGGTCTTGGGAACACTGAAGCTTTCTTT.

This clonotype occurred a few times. Here the CDR3 DNA reads TGTGCCAGCAGCTTAGGAAGTACAAACGAGCAGTACGTC. Translated: CASSLGSTNEQYV. V gene TRBV7-9 combines with J gene TRBJ2-7; D is undetermined. The CDR3 is 13 residues long. The V end was cut by 1 base, the J end by 5 bases, with 9 bases between. Germline lookup yields CDR1 SEHNR and CDR2 FQNEAQ (reference sequence).

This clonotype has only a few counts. CDR3 protein: CARTDSGKFNSPLHF. For the CDR3, the DNA is TGTGCCAGAACGGATTCGGGAAAGTTCAATTCACCCCTCCACTTT. This rearrangement joins TRBV2 to TRBJ1-6; D not resolved. The CDR3 is made up of 15 amino acids. Germline CDR1 is SNHLY and CDR2 is FYNNEI. Deletions cut 9 bases from V and 7 bases from J, with 19 bases between.

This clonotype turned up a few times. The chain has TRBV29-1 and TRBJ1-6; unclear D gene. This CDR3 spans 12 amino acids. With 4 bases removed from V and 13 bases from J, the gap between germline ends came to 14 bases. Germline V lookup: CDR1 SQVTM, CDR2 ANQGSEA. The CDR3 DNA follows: TGCAGCGTTGCGCTACAAAATGGGCCCCTCCACTTT. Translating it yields CSVALQNGPLHF.

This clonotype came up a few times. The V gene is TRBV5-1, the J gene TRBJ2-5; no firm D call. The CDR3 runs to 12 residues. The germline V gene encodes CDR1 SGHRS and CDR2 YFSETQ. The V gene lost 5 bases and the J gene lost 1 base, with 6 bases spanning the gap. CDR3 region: CASSSSQETQYF. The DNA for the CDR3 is TGCGCCAGCAGTAGCTCCCAAGAGACCCAGTACTTC.

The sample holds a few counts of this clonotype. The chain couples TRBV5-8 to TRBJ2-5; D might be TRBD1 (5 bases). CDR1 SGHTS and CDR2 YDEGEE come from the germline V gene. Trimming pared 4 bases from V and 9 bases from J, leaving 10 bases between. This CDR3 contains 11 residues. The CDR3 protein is CASSPGRAQYF. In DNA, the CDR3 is TGTGCCAGCAGCCCCGGCAGGGCCCAGTACTTC.

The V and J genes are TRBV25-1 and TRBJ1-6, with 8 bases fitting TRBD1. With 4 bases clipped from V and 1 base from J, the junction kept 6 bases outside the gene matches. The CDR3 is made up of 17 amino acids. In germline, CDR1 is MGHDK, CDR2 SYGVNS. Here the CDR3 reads CASSGDRRGSYNSPLHF. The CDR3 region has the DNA TGTGCCAGCAGTGGGGACAGGCGAGGTTCCTATAATTCACCCCTCCACTTT.

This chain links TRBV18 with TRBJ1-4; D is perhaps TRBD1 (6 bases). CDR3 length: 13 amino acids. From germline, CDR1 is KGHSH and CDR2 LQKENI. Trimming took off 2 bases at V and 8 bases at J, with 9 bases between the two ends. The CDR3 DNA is TGTGCCAGCTCACCAGAACAGGGCGAAAAACTGTTTTTT. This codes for CASSPEQGEKLFF.